Each of the 10 T cell receptor beta chains below was sequenced from the same sample in a study of T-cell memory formation after mild COVID-19. TCRdb recomputed calls from the 5' RACE reads with MiXCR, one row per CDR3 protein. The data contain tens of thousands of distinct CDR3 sequences, over 15% of them singletons. Sequenced sample: PBMCs or a T cell subset sorted from them (not recorded which). These receptor sequences come from an adult woman who had mild COVID-19 (a few samples of this study predate the infection). Cell type and time point are not known.

The genes are TRBV12-3 or TRBV12-4 and TRBJ2-5; D not resolved. The CDR3 sequence is 17 residues long. V was clipped by 4 bases and J by 3 bases, with 21 bases between them. CDR3 coding DNA: TGTGCCAGCAGTTACCTCCCCCTAAACCTGGGCAAAGAGACCCAGTACTTC. Translation: CASSYLPLNLGKETQYF.

V gene TRBV27 combines with J gene TRBJ2-7, with D tentatively TRBD1 or TRBD2 (5 bases each). The CDR3 loop spans 13 amino acids. Germline V gene data show CDR1 as MNHEY and CDR2 as SMNVEV (reference sequence). Trimming removed 11 bases at V and 3 bases at J, with 17 bases between. DNA of the CDR3: TGTGCCGTCGGGCAGGGACCCTACTACGAGCAGTACTTC. Protein sequence: CAVGQGPYYEQYF.

V is TRBV2 and J is TRBJ2-1, with TRBD2 matching over 9 bases. In germline, CDR1 is SNHLY, CDR2 FYNNEI. After removal of 10 bases from V and 5 bases from J, the junction contained 9 bases not matched to a gene. CDR3 length equals 14 residues. CDR3 coding DNA: TGTGCCACCGGGGCGGGAGGGTTTCACAATGAGCAGTTCTTC. Residues: CATGAGGFHNEQFF.

The gene calls are TRBV5-5 and TRBJ2-3, with a possible D match to TRBD1 (5 bases). V lost 0 bases to trimming and J lost 2 bases, with 10 bases between them. The germline V gene encodes CDR1 SGHKS and CDR2 YYEKEE (reference sequence). The CDR3 loop spans 15 amino acids. The CDR3 region is CASSLDHRITDTQYF. The CDR3 nucleotides read TGTGCCAGCAGCTTGGATCACAGGATCACAGATACGCAGTATTTT.

The CDR3 sequence is CASSLPRISGGADFYNEQFF. In DNA, the CDR3 is TGCGCCAGCAGCCTTCCGAGGATTAGCGGGGGGGCCGACTTCTACAATGAGCAGTTCTTC. V and J are TRBV4-1 and TRBJ2-1; 11 bases are a match to TRBD2. This CDR3 is 20 amino acids long. Germline CDR1 is MGHRA and CDR2 is YSYEKL. The V and J ends lost 4 bases and 3 bases, in that order; junction bases with no gene match: 17.

The chain carries TRBV12-5 and TRBJ2-1; tentative D call: TRBD2 (7 bases). Deletions cut 7 bases from V and 3 bases from J, with 25 bases between. In germline, CDR1 is LGHNT, CDR2 FRNRAP. This CDR3 contains 18 residues. For the CDR3, the DNA is TGTGCTAGTGCCCCAGGGGACTACTTAATTCGGAGCTACAATGAGCAGTTCTTC. Translated: CASAPGDYLIRSYNEQFF.

This clonotype occurred a few times. This sequence joins TRBV5-8 and TRBJ2-1; D may correspond to TRBD1 or TRBD2 (5 bases each). CDR1 and CDR2 from the germline V gene are SGHTS and YDEGEE. The CDR3 totals 16 residues. Trimming removed 4 bases at V and 0 bases at J, with 14 bases between. DNA for the CDR3: TGTGCCAGCAGCCAACCGGGACCAGGCTCCTACAATGAGCAGTTCTTC. Translation gives CASSQPGPGSYNEQFF. The full variable domain, its missing parts supplied by reference TRBV5-8 and TRBJ2-1, is EAGVTQSPTHLIKTRGQQATLRCSPISGHTSVYWYQQALGLGLQFLLWYDEGEERNRGNFPPRFSGRQFPNYSSELNVNALELEDSALYLCASSQPGPGSYNEQFFGPGTRLTVL.

The chain carries TRBV12-3 or TRBV12-4 and TRBJ1-1, with D possibly matching TRBD1 (6 bases). Trimming took 6 bases from V and 6 from J, leaving 17 bases between them. The CDR3 sequence is 14 residues long. CDR3 in amino acids: CASSLSGGAPEAFF. The DNA of the CDR3 is TGTGCCAGCAGCTTAAGTGGGGGGGCCCCTGAAGCTTTCTTT.

This sequence joins TRBV12-3 or TRBV12-4 and TRBJ1-2; D is uncertain. This CDR3 spans 16 amino acids. V lost 0 bases, J lost 4 bases, and 15 bases lay in between. The CDR3 DNA reads TGTGCCAGCAGTTTAGCGGGCCGGGCGCCGAGCTATGGCTACACCTTC. It codes for CASSLAGRAPSYGYTF.

This clonotype has a handful of counts. The V gene is TRBV6-2 or TRBV6-3, the J gene TRBJ2-5; 11 bases match TRBD2. Germline loops: CDR1 MNHEY, CDR2 SVGEGT. V was pared by 5 bases and J by 0 bases, with 5 bases of the junction left unmatched. CDR3 length: 16 amino acids. The CDR3 here is CASSRLAGTYQETQYF. The CDR3 bases are TGTGCCAGCAGTCGACTAGCGGGAACGTACCAAGAGACCCAGTACTTC.